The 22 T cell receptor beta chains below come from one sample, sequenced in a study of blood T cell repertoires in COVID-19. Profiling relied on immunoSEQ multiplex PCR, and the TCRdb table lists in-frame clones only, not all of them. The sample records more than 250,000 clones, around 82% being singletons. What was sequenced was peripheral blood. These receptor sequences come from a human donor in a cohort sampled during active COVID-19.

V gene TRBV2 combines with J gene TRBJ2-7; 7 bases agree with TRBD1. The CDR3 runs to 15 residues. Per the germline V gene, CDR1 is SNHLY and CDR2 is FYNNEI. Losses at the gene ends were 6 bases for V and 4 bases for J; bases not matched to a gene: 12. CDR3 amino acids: CASRGTASLIYEQYF. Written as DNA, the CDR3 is TGTGCCAGCAGGGGGACAGCGTCCCTAATATACGAGCAGTACTTC.

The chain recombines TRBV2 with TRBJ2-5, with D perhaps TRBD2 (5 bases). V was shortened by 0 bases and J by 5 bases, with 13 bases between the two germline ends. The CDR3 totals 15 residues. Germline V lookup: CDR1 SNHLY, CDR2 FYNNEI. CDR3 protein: CASSEAGVLGETQYF. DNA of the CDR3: TGTGCCAGCAGTGAAGCGGGAGTACTTGGGGAGACCCAGTACTTC. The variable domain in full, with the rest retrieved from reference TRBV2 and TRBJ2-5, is EPEVTQTPSHQVTQMGQEVILRCVPISNHLYFYWYRQILGQKVEFLVSFYNNEISEKSEIFDDQFSVERPDGSNFTLKIRSTKLEDSAMYFCASSEAGVLGETQYFGPGTRLLVL.

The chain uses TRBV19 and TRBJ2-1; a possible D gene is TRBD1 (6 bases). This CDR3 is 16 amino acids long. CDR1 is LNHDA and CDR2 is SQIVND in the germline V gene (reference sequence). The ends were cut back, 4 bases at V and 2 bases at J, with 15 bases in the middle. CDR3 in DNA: TGTGCCAGTAGTACTTCGGACAGTCTCACCTACAATGAGCAGTTCTTC. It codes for CASSTSDSLTYNEQFF.

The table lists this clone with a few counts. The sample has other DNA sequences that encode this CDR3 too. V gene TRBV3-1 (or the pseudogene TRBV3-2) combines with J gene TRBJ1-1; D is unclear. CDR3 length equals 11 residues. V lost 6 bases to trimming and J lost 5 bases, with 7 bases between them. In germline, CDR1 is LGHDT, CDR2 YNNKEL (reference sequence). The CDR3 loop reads CASRGGTEAFF. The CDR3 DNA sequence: TGTGCCAGCAGAGGAGGGACTGAAGCTTTCTTT.

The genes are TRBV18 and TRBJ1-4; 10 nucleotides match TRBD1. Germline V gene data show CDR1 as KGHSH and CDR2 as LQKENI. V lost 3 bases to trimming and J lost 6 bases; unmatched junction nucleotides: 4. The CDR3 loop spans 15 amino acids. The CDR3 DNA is TGTGCCAGCTCACCTGGACAGGGGGTTTATGAAAAACTGTTTTTT. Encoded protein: CASSPGQGVYEKLFF.

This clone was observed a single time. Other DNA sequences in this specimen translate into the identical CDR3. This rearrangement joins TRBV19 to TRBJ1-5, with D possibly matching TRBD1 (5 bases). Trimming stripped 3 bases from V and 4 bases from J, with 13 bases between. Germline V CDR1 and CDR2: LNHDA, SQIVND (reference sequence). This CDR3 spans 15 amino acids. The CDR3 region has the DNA TGTGCCAGTAGTATCACTGCCGGGGGGAATCAGCCCCAGCATTTT. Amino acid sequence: CASSITAGGNQPQHF.

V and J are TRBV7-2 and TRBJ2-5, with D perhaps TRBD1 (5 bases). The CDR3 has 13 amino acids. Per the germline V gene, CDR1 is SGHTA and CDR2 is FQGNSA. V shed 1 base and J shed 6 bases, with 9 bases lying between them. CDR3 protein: CASSLVGLKTQYF. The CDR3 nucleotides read TGTGCCAGCAGCTTAGTGGGGCTCAAGACCCAGTACTTC.

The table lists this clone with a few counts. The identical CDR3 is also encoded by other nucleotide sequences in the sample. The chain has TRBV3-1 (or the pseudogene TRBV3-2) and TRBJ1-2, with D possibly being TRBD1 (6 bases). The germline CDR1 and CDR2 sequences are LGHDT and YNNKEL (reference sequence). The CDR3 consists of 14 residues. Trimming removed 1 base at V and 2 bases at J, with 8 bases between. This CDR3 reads CASSQGTVNYGYTF. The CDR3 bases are TGTGCCAGCAGCCAAGGGACAGTGAACTATGGCTACACCTTC.

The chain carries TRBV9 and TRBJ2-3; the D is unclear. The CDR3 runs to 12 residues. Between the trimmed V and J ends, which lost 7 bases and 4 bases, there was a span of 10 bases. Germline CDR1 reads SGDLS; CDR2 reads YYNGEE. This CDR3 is CASSAGADTQYF. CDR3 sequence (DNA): TGTGCCAGCTCCGCCGGTGCAGATACGCAGTATTTT.

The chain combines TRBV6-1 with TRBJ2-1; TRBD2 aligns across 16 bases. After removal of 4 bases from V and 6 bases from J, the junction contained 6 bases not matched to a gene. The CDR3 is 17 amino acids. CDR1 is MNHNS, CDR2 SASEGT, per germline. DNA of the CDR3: TGTGCCAGCAGTGGCGGGACTAGCGGGAGGGCCCTCAATGAGCAGTTCTTC. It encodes CASSGGTSGRALNEQFF.

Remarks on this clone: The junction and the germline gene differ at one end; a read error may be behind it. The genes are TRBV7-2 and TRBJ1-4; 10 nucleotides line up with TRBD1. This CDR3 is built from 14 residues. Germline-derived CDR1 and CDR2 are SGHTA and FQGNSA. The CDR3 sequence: CASSLGTGAEKLFF. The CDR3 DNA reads TGTGCCAGCAGTTTAGGGACAGGGGCCGAAAAACTGTTTTTT. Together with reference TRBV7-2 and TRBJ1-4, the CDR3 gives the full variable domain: GAGVSQSPSNKVTEKGKDVELRCDPISGHTALYWYRQSLGQGLEFLIYFQGNSAPDKSGLPSDRFSAERTGGSVSTLTIQRTQQEDSAVYLCASSLGTGAEKLFFGSGTQLSVL.

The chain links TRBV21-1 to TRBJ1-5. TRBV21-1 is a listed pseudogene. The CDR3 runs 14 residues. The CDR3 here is CASRKPYSNQPQHF. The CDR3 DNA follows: TGTGCCAGCAGGAAGCCCTATAGCAATCAGCCCCAGCATTTT.

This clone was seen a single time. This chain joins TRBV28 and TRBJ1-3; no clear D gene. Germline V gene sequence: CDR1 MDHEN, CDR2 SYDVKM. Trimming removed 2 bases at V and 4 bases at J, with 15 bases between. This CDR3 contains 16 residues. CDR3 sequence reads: CASSLVVPGSGNTIYF. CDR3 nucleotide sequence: TGTGCCAGCAGTTTAGTAGTGCCGGGTTCGGGAAACACCATATATTTT.

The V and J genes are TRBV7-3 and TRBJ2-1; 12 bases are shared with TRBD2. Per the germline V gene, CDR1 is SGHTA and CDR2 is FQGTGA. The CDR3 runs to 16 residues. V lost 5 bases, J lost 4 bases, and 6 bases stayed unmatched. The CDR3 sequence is CASSPRTSGIYNEQFF. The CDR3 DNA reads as TGTGCCAGCAGCCCAAGGACTAGCGGGATATACAATGAGCAGTTCTTC. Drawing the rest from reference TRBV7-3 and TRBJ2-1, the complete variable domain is GAGVSQTPSNKVTEKGKYVELRCDPISGHTALYWYRQSLGQGPEFLIYFQGTGAADDSGLPNDRFFAVRPEGSVSTLKIQRTERGDSAVYLCASSPRTSGIYNEQFFGPGTRLTVL.

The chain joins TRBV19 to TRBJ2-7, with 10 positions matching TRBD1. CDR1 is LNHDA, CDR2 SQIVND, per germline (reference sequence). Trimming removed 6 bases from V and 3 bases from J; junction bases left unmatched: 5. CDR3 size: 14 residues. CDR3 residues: CASRSGQGLYEQYF. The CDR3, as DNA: TGTGCCAGTAGGTCGGGACAGGGGCTCTACGAGCAGTACTTC.

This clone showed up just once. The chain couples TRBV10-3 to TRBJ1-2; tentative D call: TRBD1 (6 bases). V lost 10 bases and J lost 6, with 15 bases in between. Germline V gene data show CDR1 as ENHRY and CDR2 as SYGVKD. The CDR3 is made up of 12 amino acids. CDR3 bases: TGTGCCACCGAAAACAGGGTTAATGGCTACACCTTC. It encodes CATENRVNGYTF.

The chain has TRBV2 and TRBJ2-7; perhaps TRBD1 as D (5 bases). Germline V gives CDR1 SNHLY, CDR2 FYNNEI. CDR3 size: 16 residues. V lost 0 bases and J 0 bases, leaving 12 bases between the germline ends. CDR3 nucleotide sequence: TGTGCCAGCAGTGAAGCGGGGCCAGCAGACTCCTACGAGCAGTACTTC. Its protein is CASSEAGPADSYEQYF. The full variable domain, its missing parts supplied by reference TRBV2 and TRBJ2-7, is EPEVTQTPSHQVTQMGQEVILRCVPISNHLYFYWYRQILGQKVEFLVSFYNNEISEKSEIFDDQFSVERPDGSNFTLKIRSTKLEDSAMYFCASSEAGPADSYEQYFGPGTRLTVT.

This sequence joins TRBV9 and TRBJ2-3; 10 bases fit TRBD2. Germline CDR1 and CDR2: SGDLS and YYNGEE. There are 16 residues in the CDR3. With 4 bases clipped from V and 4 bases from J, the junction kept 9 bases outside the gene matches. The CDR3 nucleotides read TGTGCCAGCAGCCCTCAGCTAGCGGGAGACCCAGATACGCAGTATTTT. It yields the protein CASSPQLAGDPDTQYF.

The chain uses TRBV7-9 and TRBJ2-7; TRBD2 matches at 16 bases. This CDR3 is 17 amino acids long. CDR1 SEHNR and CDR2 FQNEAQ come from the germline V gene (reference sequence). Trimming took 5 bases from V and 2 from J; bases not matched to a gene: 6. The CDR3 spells CASSRGLAGGLTYEQYF. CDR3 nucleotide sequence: TGTGCCAGCAGCCGGGGACTAGCGGGAGGGCTAACCTACGAGCAGTACTTC.

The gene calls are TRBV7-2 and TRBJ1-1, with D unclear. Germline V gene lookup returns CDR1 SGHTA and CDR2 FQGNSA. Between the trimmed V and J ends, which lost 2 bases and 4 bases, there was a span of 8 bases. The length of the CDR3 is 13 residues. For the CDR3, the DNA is TGTGCCAGCAGCTTACCCCTTTTCACTGAAGCTTTCTTT. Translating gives CASSLPLFTEAFF. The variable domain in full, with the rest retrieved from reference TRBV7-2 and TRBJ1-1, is GAGVSQSPSNKVTEKGKDVELRCDPISGHTALYWYRQSLGQGLEFLIYFQGNSAPDKSGLPSDRFSAERTGGSVSTLTIQRTQQEDSAVYLCASSLPLFTEAFFGQGTRLTVV.

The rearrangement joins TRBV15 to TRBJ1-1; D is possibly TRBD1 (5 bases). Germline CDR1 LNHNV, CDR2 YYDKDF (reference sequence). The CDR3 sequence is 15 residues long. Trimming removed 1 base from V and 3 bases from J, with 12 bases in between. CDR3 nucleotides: TGTGCCACCAGCAGAGGGGGCAGATTTCACACTGAAGCTTTCTTT. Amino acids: CATSRGGRFHTEAFF.

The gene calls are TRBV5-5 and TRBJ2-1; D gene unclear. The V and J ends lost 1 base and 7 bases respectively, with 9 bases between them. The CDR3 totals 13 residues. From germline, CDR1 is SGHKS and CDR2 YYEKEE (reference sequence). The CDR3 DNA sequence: TGTGCCAGCAGCTTGTTTCTGTTGAATGAGCAGTTCTTC. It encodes CASSLFLLNEQFF.